The 27 T cell receptor beta chains below come from one sample, sequenced in a study of blood T cell repertoires in COVID-19 (dated by TCRdb to between 2020 and 2021). The receptor library was made with the immunoSEQ multiplex PCR assay. Sourced from immuneACCESS, this table was stored by TCRdb with only in-frame sequences that have V and J called. A share of the clones is absent; for the studies checked, an unresolved V gene accounts for under half, and the remainder has no known explanation. The sample contains 45,000 to 60,000 clones, about 86% of them found a single time. Roughly 9.3% of the sample rests with the top ten. Sequencing was carried out using peripheral blood. These receptors originate from a man older than 75 with COVID-19, enrolled during active disease.

The rearrangement joins TRBV7-3 to TRBJ2-7; 10 bases map to TRBD1. The CDR3 has 14 residues. Trimming removed 5 bases from V and 2 bases from J; junction bases left unmatched: 3. Germline CDR1 and CDR2: SGHTA and FQGTGA. The CDR3 region has the DNA TGTGCCAGCAGCCTAGGACAGGGGGCCTACGAGCAGTACTTC. It codes for CASSLGQGAYEQYF.

The chain is built from TRBV24-1 and TRBJ2-3; a possible D gene is TRBD2 (6 bases). Trimming took 5 bases from V and 4 from J, leaving 12 bases between them. Germline assignment: CDR1 KGHDR and CDR2 SFDVKD. CDR3 length equals 14 residues. The DNA for the CDR3 is TGTGCCACCAGTGTTGGAGGGGACGCAGATACGCAGTATTTT. Residues: CATSVGGDADTQYF.

The chain employs TRBV30 and TRBJ1-2; D remains ambiguous. The CDR3 runs to 13 residues. V lost 4 bases and J lost 5, with 14 bases in between. CDR1 and CDR2 from the germline V gene are GTSNPN and SVGIG (reference sequence). The CDR3 DNA follows: TGTGCCTGGATTGGAGGCAGGATATATGGCTACACCTTC. Translating it yields CAWIGGRIYGYTF.

The chain recombines TRBV5-6 with TRBJ2-7; 7 bases are shared with TRBD2. V dropped 6 bases and J dropped 3; count of bases not matched to a gene: 12. This CDR3 has 15 amino acids. Germline V lookup: CDR1 SGHDT, CDR2 YYEEEE. CDR3 nucleotides: TGTGCCAGCACCACGCTGGCGGGGGAGGTCTACGAGCAGTACTTC. Translated: CASTTLAGEVYEQYF.

The gene calls are TRBV19 and TRBJ2-3; 11 bases fit TRBD2. This CDR3 is 16 amino acids long. With 5 bases clipped from V and 5 bases from J, the junction kept 9 bases outside the gene matches. Germline CDR1 reads LNHDA; CDR2 reads SQIVND (reference sequence). CDR3 in DNA: TGTGCCAGTAGTCTCGCACTAGCGGGGGTGGGAGATACGCAGTATTTT. This gives the protein CASSLALAGVGDTQYF.

V is TRBV9 and J is TRBJ1-1; TRBD1 is a possible D gene (6 bases). V gave up 3 bases and J gave up 5 bases, with 17 bases separating them. Germline-derived CDR1 and CDR2 are SGDLS and YYNGEE. The CDR3 has 15 residues. The CDR3 sequence: CASSADQRTATEAFF. The CDR3, as DNA: TGTGCCAGCAGCGCAGATCAGAGGACAGCGACTGAAGCTTTCTTT.

J is TRBJ1-5 and V is TRBV19; D unclear. Trimming took off 7 bases at V and 1 base at J, with 11 bases between the two ends. The CDR3 totals 14 residues. The germline CDR1 and CDR2 sequences are LNHDA and SQIVND (reference sequence). The CDR3 DNA reads as TGTGCCAGTACGGCGACGCGGAGCAATCAGCCCCAGCATTTT. Translating gives CASTATRSNQPQHF.

The rearrangement joins TRBV27 to TRBJ1-5; D gene ambiguous. Germline V lookup: CDR1 MNHEY, CDR2 SMNVEV (reference sequence). V lost 5 bases, J lost 10 bases, and 12 bases lay in between. This CDR3 comprises 12 residues. This CDR3 reads CASSQREGPQHF. CDR3 sequence (DNA): TGTGCCAGCAGTCAGCGGGAGGGTCCCCAGCATTTT.

V is TRBV18 and J is TRBJ1-1, with a possible D match to TRBD1 (6 bases). V dropped 1 base and J dropped 4 bases, with 13 bases sitting between them. Germline V gene lookup returns CDR1 KGHSH and CDR2 LQKENI. This CDR3 region has 15 residues. CDR3 loop: CASSPLQGRTTEAFF. The CDR3 bases are TGTGCCAGCTCACCACTACAGGGAAGGACCACTGAAGCTTTCTTT.

This clone was recorded once. J is TRBJ2-5 and V is TRBV7-2; tentatively, D is TRBD2 (6 bases). The length of the CDR3 is 14 residues. Germline CDR1 is SGHTA and CDR2 is FQGNSA. Between the trimmed V and J ends, which lost 1 base and 1 base, there was a span of 7 bases. The CDR3 loop reads CASSLEGGQETQYF. Written as DNA, the CDR3 is TGTGCCAGCAGCTTAGAGGGAGGCCAAGAGACCCAGTACTTC. Full variable domain (outside the CDR3, taken from reference TRBV7-2 and TRBJ2-5): GAGVSQSPSNKVTEKGKDVELRCDPISGHTALYWYRQSLGQGLEFLIYFQGNSAPDKSGLPSDRFSAERTGGSVSTLTIQRTQQEDSAVYLCASSLEGGQETQYFGPGTRLLVL.

This clone was seen only a few times. In DNA, the CDR3 is TGCAGCGCTAGGATCGGGACAGAGGAGGGCTACACCTTC. This encodes CSARIGTEEGYTF. The genes are TRBV29-1 and TRBJ1-2; 7 bases are a match to TRBD1. The germline V gene has CDR1 SQVTM and CDR2 ANQGSEA. The CDR3 consists of 13 residues. V shed 7 bases and J 8 bases; nucleotides not matched to a gene: 13.

The rearrangement uses TRBV6-5 and TRBJ1-5; D is possibly TRBD1 (6 bases). This CDR3 is 13 amino acids long. V lost 11 bases to trimming and J lost 7 bases, with 18 bases between them. From germline, CDR1 is MNHEY and CDR2 SVGAGI. CDR3 region: CAGASGAQQPQHF. The CDR3 bases are TGTGCCGGGGCTTCAGGGGCCCAACAGCCCCAGCATTTT.

This clone has a handful of counts. The chain carries TRBV19 and TRBJ1-2; no clear D. This CDR3 has 11 residues. The ends were cut back, 3 bases at V and 5 bases at J, with 4 bases in the middle. From germline, CDR1 is LNHDA and CDR2 SQIVND (reference sequence). The CDR3 loop is CASSILYGYTF. The CDR3 nucleotides read TGTGCCAGTAGTATTCTGTATGGCTACACCTTC.

The rearrangement joins TRBV10-3 to TRBJ1-1; no definite D call. The CDR3 extends over 13 amino acids. The V gene lost 7 bases and the J gene lost 2 bases, with 11 bases spanning the gap. Germline CDR1 is ENHRY and CDR2 is SYGVKD. CDR3 region: CAITPKPNTEAFF. Here the CDR3 DNA reads TGTGCCATCACCCCCAAGCCAAACACTGAAGCTTTCTTT.

This rearrangement joins TRBV4-2 to TRBJ2-3; the match to TRBD2 covers 12 bases. The CDR3 runs 18 residues. CDR1 is LGHNA, CDR2 YNFKEQ, per germline. V trimming: 3 bases; J trimming: 0 bases; junction bases outside the gene matches: 7. The CDR3 DNA is TGTGCCAGCAGCCACCCCTCCGGGACTAGCGGGAGCACAGATACGCAGTATTTT. Amino acid sequence: CASSHPSGTSGSTDTQYF.

V and J are TRBV9 and TRBJ1-3, with 7 positions matching TRBD1. Germline V lookup: CDR1 SGDLS, CDR2 YYNGEE. This CDR3 spans 20 amino acids. With 4 bases clipped from V and 0 bases from J, the junction kept 19 bases outside the gene matches. This chain's CDR3 is CASSPHLGQAQLRSGNTIYF. The CDR3 DNA reads as TGTGCCAGCAGCCCACACTTAGGACAGGCCCAACTTCGCTCTGGAAACACCATATATTTT.

The J gene is TRBJ1-5, the V gene TRBV7-2, with TRBD1 matching over 9 bases. Germline V lookup: CDR1 SGHTA, CDR2 FQGNSA. This CDR3 comprises 19 residues. Trimming at V came to 5 bases and at J to 7 bases, leaving 21 bases not matched to a gene. The CDR3 region is CASSRNPPGTGIGAQPQHF. The CDR3 bases are TGTGCCAGCAGCAGAAATCCACCCGGGACAGGGATTGGAGCGCAGCCCCAGCATTTT.

J is TRBJ2-5 and V is TRBV6-2 or TRBV6-3, with 8 bases that match TRBD2. This CDR3 is built from 16 residues. Germline V gene sequence: CDR1 MNHEY, CDR2 SVGEGT. Trimming at V came to 1 base and at J to 1 base, leaving 5 bases not matched to a gene. CDR3 nucleotides: TGTGCCAGCAGTTACTTAGGCGGGGGGACCCAAGAGACCCAGTACTTC. Amino acid sequence: CASSYLGGGTQETQYF.

As to this clone: At one boundary the junction diverges from the germline segment, which might be a read error. The sample has other DNA sequences that encode this CDR3 too. The chain combines TRBV5-1 with TRBJ1-2; no definite D call. This CDR3 comprises 13 residues. Germline lookup yields CDR1 SGHRS and CDR2 YFSETQ. This CDR3 is CASSPGVNYGYTF. CDR3 nucleotide sequence: TGCGCCAGCAGTCCCGGGGTTAACTATGGTTACACCTTC.

The chain joins TRBV18 to TRBJ2-5, with 9 positions matching TRBD2. V dropped 4 bases and J dropped 1; count of bases not matched to a gene: 7. This CDR3 is 16 amino acids long. Germline CDR1 KGHSH, CDR2 LQKENI. CDR3 DNA sequence: TGTGCCAGCTCACAAAGTAGCGGGGGACCCCAAGAGACCCAGTACTTC. It specifies CASSQSSGGPQETQYF.

The chain recombines TRBV27 with TRBJ1-5; 9 positions match TRBD1. The germline CDR1 and CDR2 sequences are MNHEY and SMNVEV (reference sequence). The length of the CDR3 is 14 residues. The V segment lost 9 bases and the J segment 5 bases; nucleotides outside the gene matches: 8. The CDR3 sequence is CASSPGQGYQPQHF. The CDR3 DNA sequence: TGTGCCAGTTCCCCGGGACAGGGTTATCAGCCCCAGCATTTT.

V is TRBV6-5 and J is TRBJ1-3; perhaps TRBD1 as D (5 bases). V was pared by 8 bases and J by 3 bases, with 17 bases between. The CDR3 has 15 residues. CDR1 is MNHEY and CDR2 is SVGAGI in the germline V gene. CDR3 coding DNA: TGTGCCAGCGGATCCTCCGGGGGTAGTGGAAACACCATATATTTT. As protein: CASGSSGGSGNTIYF.

The genes are TRBV14 and TRBJ1-1; possible D gene TRBD1, 6 bases. V lost 1 base, J lost 5 bases, and 11 bases lay in between. CDR3 length: 14 residues. CDR1 is SGHDN and CDR2 is FVKESK in the germline V gene. DNA for the CDR3: TGTGCCAGCAGCCAAGTGAGGGGGGGGACTGAAGCTTTCTTT. Its protein product is CASSQVRGGTEAFF.

The chain combines TRBV4-2 with TRBJ1-5; no clear D gene. The CDR3 runs 14 residues. The V gene's germline CDR1 is LGHNA and CDR2 YNFKEQ. The V gene lost 0 bases and the J gene lost 4 bases, with 7 bases spanning the gap. Here the CDR3 DNA reads TGTGCCAGCAGCCAAGAAACCCTAAATCAGCCCCAGCATTTT. The encoded protein is CASSQETLNQPQHF.

The chain is built from TRBV6-5 and TRBJ1-1; the D gene is possibly TRBD1 (6 bases). The germline V gene encodes CDR1 MNHEY and CDR2 SVGAGI. The CDR3 consists of 14 residues. V lost 4 bases and J lost 0, with 9 bases in between. This CDR3 is CASSSTGMNTEAFF. In nucleotides, the CDR3 is TGTGCCAGCAGTTCCACAGGGATGAACACTGAAGCTTTCTTT.

This sequence joins TRBV27 and TRBJ2-1; D is perhaps TRBD1 (5 bases). The CDR3 has 14 residues. Germline-derived CDR1 and CDR2 are MNHEY and SMNVEV (reference sequence). With 4 bases removed from V and 5 bases from J, the gap between germline ends came to 12 bases. CDR3 bases: TGTGCCAGCAGTTCGGGCCTCAGGGACAATGAGCAGTTCTTC. Its translation is CASSSGLRDNEQFF.

The genes are TRBV7-9 and TRBJ2-1, with D perhaps matching TRBD2 (6 bases). Germline V CDR1 and CDR2: SEHNR, FQNEAQ (reference sequence). The V gene lost 10 bases and the J gene lost 7 bases, with 23 bases spanning the gap. This CDR3 is built from 15 residues. In DNA form, the CDR3 reads TGTGCCACCCCGTGGGGGGTAGCCTACTTAAATGAGCAGTTCTTC. This codes for CATPWGVAYLNEQFF.